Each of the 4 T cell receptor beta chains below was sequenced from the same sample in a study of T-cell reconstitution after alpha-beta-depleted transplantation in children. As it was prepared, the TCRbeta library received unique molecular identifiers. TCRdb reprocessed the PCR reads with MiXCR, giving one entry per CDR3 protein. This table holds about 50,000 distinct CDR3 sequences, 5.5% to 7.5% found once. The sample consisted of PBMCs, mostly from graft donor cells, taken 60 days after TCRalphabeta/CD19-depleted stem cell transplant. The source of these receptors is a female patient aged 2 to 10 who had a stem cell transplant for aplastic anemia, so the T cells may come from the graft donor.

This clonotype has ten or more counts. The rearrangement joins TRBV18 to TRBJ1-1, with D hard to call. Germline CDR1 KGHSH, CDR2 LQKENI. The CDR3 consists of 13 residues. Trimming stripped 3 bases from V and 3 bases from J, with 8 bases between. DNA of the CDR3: TGTGCCAGCTCACCTCAGACGGACACTGAAGCTTTCTTT. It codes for CASSPQTDTEAFF.

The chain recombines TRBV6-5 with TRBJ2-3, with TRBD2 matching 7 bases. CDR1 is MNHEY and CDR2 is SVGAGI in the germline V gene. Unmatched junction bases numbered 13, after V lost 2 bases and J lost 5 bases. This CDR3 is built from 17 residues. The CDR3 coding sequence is TGTGCCAGCAGTTACCGGAGGGAGGGCGTTGGGGTAGATACGCAGTATTTT. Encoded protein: CASSYRREGVGVDTQYF.

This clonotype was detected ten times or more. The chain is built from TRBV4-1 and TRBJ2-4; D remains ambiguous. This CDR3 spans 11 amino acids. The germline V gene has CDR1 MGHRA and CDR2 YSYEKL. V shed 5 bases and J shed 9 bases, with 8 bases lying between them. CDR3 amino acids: CASSGGVIQYF. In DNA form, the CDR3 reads TGCGCCAGCAGCGGCGGAGTCATTCAGTACTTC.

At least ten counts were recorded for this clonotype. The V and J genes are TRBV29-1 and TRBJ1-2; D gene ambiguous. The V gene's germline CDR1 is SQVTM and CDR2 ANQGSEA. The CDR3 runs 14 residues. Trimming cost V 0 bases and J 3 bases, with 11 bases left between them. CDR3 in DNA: TGCAGCGTTGAAGATTTCTACAGAGACTATGGCTACACCTTC. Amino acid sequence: CSVEDFYRDYGYTF. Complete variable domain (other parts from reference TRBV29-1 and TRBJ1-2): SAVISQKPSRDICQRGTSLTIQCQVDSQVTMMFWYRQQPGQSLTLIATANQGSEATYESGFVIDKFPISRPNLTFSTLTVSNMSPEDSSIYLCSVEDFYRDYGYTFGSGTRLTVV.